This T cell receptor (beta chain) is from a study of T cell responses to AZD1222 COVID-19 vaccine (dated by TCRdb to the early 2020s). A note on the overall study: AZD1222 recipients whose second dose came at about 4 weeks and those whose second dose came at about 12 weeks were combined into one group, since spike-specific TCR depth and breadth did not differ between the two schedules. Trial participants were enrolled by age into 18-55, 56-69 and 70-plus year subgroups, with approximately 150, 30 and 60 TCR-sequenced participants respectively. TCR sequencing was performed for more than 230 trial participants, of whom 200 to 210 were given two doses of AZD1222 and around 25 were given two doses of MenACWY control vaccine. General findings and caveats noted by the study authors: The 56-69-year group was small, and its depth increase did not reach significance, likely because of low power. Spike-specific TCR breadth and depth rose significantly after two AZD1222 doses compared with day 0 and with MenACWY recipients. Most participants were white British and females outnumbered males, and the authors suggested that clonal diversity may have been underestimated. Because no day 14 peak-response samples were available, repertoires were characterized only after the peak T cell response. Epitopes outside the regions mutated in the B.1.351 and B.1.1.7 variants were reportedly recognized by nearly half of the unique spike-specific TCRs. Conclusions about previously exposed vaccinees were limited because only 5 or 6 AZD1222 recipients were SARS-CoV-2 seropositive at baseline. CD4 TCRs associated with the vaccine covered the entire spike protein, and the dominant responses were in regions 160-218 and 743-854.

Reading the germline V gene (reference sequence) gives CDR1 LNHNV and CDR2 YYDKDF. V is pared back by 3 bases and J by 0 bases, with 5 bases lying between the germline termini. From cysteine to phenylalanine, the CDR3 is 13 amino acids long. CDR3 DNA is the only sequence kept; it has 39 bases, read in frame from the first base. The CDR3 regions of human TCRbeta chains were analyzed by immunosequencing. The original pipeline was this. Repertoire TCRs were matched against a reference library of SARS-CoV-2-specific TCRs generated with the MIRA antigen-specificity platform. Breadth was defined as the fraction of unique TCRs that were SARS-CoV-2-associated, and depth was defined as the fraction of total T cells that were SARS-CoV-2-associated. Using the MIRA data, each spike-specific TCR was assigned both to the spike region to which the TCR was reactive and to a CD4 or CD8 class. Log10-transformed breadth and depth values were compared by one-way ANOVA with Sidak's multiple comparisons tests. The table was pulled from immuneACCESS by TCRdb, which kept in-frame rearrangements only. Such tables lose some clones; where checked, under half of the loss comes from unresolved V genes, and the rest has no known cause. The V and J calls and clone size were taken over from that table, and D and trimming were inferred from the DNA. Here the sample has about 53,000 clones; approximately 84% occur a single time. Clones ranked in the top ten supply 27% of the sample.

About this clone itself: This receptor's antigen is unknown. No base quality values were provided; no much bigger clone lies one nucleotide off.

The time point label corresponds to: baseline before first vaccination. Samples from vaccinated people were obtained from the UK trials COV001 and COV002, which included a single-blind randomized controlled phase 2/3 trial of AZD1222 (ChAdOx1 nCoV-19) in healthy adults. Trial participant PBMC samples were collected at day 0 and day 28 after the second dose for TCRbeta chain sequencing. This TCR came from an adult in good health. The material sequenced was peripheral blood, taken on day 0 of AZD1222 vaccination. The rearrangement joined TRBV15 to TRBJ1-1; too little of a D gene remains to name it. The nucleotide sequence reads as follows: TGTGCCACCAGCAGGACGGTGAACACTGAAGCTTTCTTT. Its protein reads: CATSRTVNTEAFF. Beyond the CDR3, the reference TRBV15 and TRBJ1-1 genes provide the residues; the full variable domain reads: DAMVIQNPRYQVTQFGKPVTLSCSQTLNHNVMYWYQQKSSQAPKLLFHYYDKDFNNEADTPDNFQSRRPNTSFCFLDIRSPGLGDTAMYLCATSRTVNTEAFFGQGTRLTVV.